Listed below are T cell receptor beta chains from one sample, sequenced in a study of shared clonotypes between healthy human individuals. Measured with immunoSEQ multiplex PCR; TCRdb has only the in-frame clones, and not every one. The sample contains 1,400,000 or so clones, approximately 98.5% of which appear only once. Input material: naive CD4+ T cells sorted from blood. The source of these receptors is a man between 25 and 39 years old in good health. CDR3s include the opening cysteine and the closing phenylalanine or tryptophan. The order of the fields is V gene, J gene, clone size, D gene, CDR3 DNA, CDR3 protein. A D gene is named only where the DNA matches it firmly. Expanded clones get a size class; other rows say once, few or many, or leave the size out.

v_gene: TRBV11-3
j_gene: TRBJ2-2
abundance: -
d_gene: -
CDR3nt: TGTGCCAGCAGCTTATCGGTTGGCACCAACACCGGGGAGCTGTTTTTT
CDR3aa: CASSLSVGTNTGELFF

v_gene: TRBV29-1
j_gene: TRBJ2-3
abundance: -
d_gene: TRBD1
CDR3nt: TGCAGCGGAACAGGGGGCGATACGCAGTATTTT
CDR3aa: CSGTGGDTQYF

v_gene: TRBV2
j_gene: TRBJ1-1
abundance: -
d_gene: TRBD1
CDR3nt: TGTGCCAGCAGTAAAACAGGGGGTCTGGGTGAAGCTTTCTTT
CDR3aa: CASSKTGGLGEAFF

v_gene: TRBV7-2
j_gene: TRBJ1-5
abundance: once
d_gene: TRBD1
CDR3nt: TGTGCCAGCGGCCTTAGGGGGCCCAATCAGCCCCAGCATTTT
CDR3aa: CASGLRGPNQPQHF

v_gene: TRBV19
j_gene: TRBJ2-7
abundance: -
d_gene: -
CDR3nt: TGTGCCAGTAGTACATTCACCGGGACCTACTACGAGCAGTACTTC
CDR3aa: CASSTFTGTYYEQYF

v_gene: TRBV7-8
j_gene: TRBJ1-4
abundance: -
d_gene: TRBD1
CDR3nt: TGTGCCAGCAGCCTCGACGGGACAGCTAATGAAAAACTGTTTTTT
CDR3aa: CASSLDGTANEKLFF

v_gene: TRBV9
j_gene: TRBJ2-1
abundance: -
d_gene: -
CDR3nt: TGTGCCAGCAGCGTAGGGGCTAGCCCGAGCTCCTACAATGAGCAGTTCTTC
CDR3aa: CASSVGASPSSYNEQFF

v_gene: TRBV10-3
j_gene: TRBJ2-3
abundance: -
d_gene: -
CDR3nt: TGTGCCATCAGTGGAGGGGATGGCACAGATACGCAGTATTTT
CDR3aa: CAISGGDGTDTQYF

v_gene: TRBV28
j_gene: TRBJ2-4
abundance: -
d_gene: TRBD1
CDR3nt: TGTGCCAGCAGTCCAGGGACAGGGGACATTCAGTACTTC
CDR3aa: CASSPGTGDIQYF

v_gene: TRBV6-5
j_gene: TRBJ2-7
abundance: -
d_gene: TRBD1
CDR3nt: TGTGCCAGCAGTTATAAGGTACAGGGGACGGTGCAGTACTTC
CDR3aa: CASSYKVQGTVQYF

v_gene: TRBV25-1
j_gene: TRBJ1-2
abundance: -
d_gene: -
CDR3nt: TGTGCCAGCAGTGCCGGGGGGGCGAAGACCTTCTATGGCTACACCTTC
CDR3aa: CASSAGGAKTFYGYTF

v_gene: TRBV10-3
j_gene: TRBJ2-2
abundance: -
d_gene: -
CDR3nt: TGTGCCATCAGGGTCTCTAGCGCCGGGGAGCTGTTTTTT
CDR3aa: CAIRVSSAGELFF

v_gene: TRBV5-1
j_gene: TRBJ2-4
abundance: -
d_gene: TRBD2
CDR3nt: TGCGCCAGCAGCCCGACTAGCGGACTAGCCAAAAACATTCAGTACTTC
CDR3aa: CASSPTSGLAKNIQYF

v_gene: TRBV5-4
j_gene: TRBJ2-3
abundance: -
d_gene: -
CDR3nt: TGTGCCAGCAGCCCCGACAGCACAGATACGCAGTATTTT
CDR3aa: CASSPDSTDTQYF

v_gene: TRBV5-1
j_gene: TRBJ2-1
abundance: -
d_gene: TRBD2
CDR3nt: TGCGCCAGCAGGCGGGGGGCGACCAATGAGCAGTTCTTC
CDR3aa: CASRRGATNEQFF

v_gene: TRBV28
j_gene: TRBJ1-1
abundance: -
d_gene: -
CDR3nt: TGTGCCACCGGGCCGAACACTGAAGCTTTCTTT
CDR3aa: CATGPNTEAFF

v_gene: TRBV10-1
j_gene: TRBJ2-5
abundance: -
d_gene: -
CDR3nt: TGCGCCAGCAGTGAGTCGAGGCGCCAAGAGACCCAGTACTTC
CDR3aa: CASSESRRQETQYF

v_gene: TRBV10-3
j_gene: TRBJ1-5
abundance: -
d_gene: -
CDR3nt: TGTGCCATCACAGACAGTACGAATCAGCCCCAGCATTTT
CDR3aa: CAITDSTNQPQHF

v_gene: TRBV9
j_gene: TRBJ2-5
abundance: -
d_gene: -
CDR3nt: TGTGCCAGCAGCGTAGGCCTCGGAGCGGCACAAGAGACCCAGTACTTC
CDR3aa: CASSVGLGAAQETQYF

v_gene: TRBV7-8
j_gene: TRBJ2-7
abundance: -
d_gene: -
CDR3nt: TGTGCCAGCAGCTTCTCGGGACACTACTCCTACGAGCAGTACTTC
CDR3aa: CASSFSGHYSYEQYF

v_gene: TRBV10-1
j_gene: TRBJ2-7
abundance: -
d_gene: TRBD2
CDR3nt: TGCGCCAGCAGTGAGTCGAGGCTAGCGGGAGCCGAGCAGTACTTC
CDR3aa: CASSESRLAGAEQYF

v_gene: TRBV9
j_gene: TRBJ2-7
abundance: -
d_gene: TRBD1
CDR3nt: TGTGCCAGCAGCGTAGACGGACAGGGAACCTACGAGCAGTACTTC
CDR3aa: CASSVDGQGTYEQYF

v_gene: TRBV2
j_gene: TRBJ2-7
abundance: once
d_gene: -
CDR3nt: TGTGCCAGCATCTTACAGGGTATGAACGAGCAGTACTTC
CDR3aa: CASILQGMNEQYF

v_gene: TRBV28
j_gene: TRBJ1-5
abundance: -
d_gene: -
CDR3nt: TGTGCCAGCAGCCCTAGCGGGGCTCGTTGGTCTCCCCAGCATTTT
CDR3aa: CASSPSGARWSPQHF

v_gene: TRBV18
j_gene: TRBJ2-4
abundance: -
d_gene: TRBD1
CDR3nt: TGTGCCAGCTCACCGAGTCCCGGGACAGAAAACATTCAGTACTTC
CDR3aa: CASSPSPGTENIQYF

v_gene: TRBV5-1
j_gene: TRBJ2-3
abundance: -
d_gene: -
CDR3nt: TGCGCCAGCAGCTTGAGGGAGGCCAACACAGATACGCAGTATTTT
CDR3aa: CASSLREANTDTQYF

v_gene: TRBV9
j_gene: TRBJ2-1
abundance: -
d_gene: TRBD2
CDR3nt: TGTGCCAGCAGCAGAACCGGGACTAGTTCAAGCGAGCAGTTCTTC
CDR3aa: CASSRTGTSSSEQFF

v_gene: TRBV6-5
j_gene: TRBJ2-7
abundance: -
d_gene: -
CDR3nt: TGTGCCAGCAGCCGGACACTGCTGACCCCCGACGAGCAGTACTTC
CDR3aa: CASSRTLLTPDEQYF

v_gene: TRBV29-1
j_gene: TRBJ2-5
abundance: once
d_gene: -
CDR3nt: TGCAGCGTGGAAGAACAAGAGACCCAGTACTTC
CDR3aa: CSVEEQETQYF

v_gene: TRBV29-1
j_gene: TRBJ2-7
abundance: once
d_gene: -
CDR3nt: TGCAGCGTTAGGGGGTCTGGGTACGAGCAGTACTTC
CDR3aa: CSVRGSGYEQYF

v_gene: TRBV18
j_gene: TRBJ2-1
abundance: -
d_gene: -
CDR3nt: TGTGCCAGCTCAGGTCGCCAGGGTAATGAGCAGTTCTTC
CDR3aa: CASSGRQGNEQFF

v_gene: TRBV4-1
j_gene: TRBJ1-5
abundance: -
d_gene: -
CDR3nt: TGCGCCAGCAGCCAACTGGGGAGCAATCAGCCCCAGCATTTT
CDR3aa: CASSQLGSNQPQHF

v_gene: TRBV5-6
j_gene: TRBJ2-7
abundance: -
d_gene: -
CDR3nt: TGTGCCAGCACCCTGACCGGGACTGCCTACGAGCAGTACTTC
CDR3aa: CASTLTGTAYEQYF

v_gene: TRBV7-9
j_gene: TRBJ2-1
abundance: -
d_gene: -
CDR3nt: TGTGCCAGCAGTTTCAGGGTTTCATCCTACAATGAGCAGTTCTTC
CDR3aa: CASSFRVSSYNEQFF

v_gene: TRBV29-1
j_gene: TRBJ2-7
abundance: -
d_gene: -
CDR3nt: TGCAGCGTTGAGGAGGGATTCTACGAGCAGTACTTC
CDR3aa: CSVEEGFYEQYF

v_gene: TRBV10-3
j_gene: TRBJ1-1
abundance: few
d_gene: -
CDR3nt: TGTGCCATCAGGCCTGCGGGGGCTGAAGCTTTCTTT
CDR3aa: CAIRPAGAEAFF

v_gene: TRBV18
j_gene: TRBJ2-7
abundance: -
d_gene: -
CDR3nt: TGTGCCAGCTCACCACCTGGGACGGAATCCTACGAGCAGTACTTC
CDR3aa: CASSPPGTESYEQYF

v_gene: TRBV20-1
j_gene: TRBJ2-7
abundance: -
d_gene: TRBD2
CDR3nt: TGCAGTGCTAGCGGGAGGGACGAGCAGTACTTC
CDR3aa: CSASGRDEQYF

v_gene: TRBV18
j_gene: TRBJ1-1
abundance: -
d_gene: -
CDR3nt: TGTGCCAGCTCCCGACAGGACACTGAAGCTTTCTTT
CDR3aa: CASSRQDTEAFF

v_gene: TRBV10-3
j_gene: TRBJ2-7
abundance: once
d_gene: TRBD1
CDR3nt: TGTGCCATCAGTGGAGGGGGCGACGAGCAGTACTTC
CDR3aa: CAISGGGDEQYF

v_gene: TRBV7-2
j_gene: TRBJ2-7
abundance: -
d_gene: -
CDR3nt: TGTGCCAGCAGCGGCCCTTTAGCGTTCAGATCCGGGGTCGAGCAGTACTTC
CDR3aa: CASSGPLAFRSGVEQYF